The clone carrying this TCR beta chain occurred a few times. Its antigen is unknown. These data are taken from a study of T-cell memory formation after mild COVID-19. Notes on the study in general: Clones that contracted from day 15 to 85 were balanced CD4/CD8, while later expanders leaned CD4+.

This CDR3 spans 16 amino acids. Germline-derived CDR1 and CDR2 are MNHEY and SVGEGT. V dropped 2 bases and J dropped 4; count of bases not matched to a gene: 3. TCRdb reanalysed the 5' RACE reads using MiXCR and keeps one entry per CDR3 protein. The sample consists of some 290,000 distinct CDR3 sequences, 15% to 20% of them appearing once. The sequence was obtained from a man aged 18 to 29 who had mild COVID-19 (a few samples of this study predate the infection). Cell type and time point are not known. What was sequenced was PBMCs or a T cell subset sorted from them (not recorded which). J is TRBJ2-1 and V is TRBV6-2 or TRBV6-3, with TRBD2 matching 12 bases. The CDR3 bases are TGTGCCAGCAGTTACAGACTAGCGGGGGATTACAATGAGCAGTTCTTC. Encoded protein: CASSYRLAGDYNEQFF.